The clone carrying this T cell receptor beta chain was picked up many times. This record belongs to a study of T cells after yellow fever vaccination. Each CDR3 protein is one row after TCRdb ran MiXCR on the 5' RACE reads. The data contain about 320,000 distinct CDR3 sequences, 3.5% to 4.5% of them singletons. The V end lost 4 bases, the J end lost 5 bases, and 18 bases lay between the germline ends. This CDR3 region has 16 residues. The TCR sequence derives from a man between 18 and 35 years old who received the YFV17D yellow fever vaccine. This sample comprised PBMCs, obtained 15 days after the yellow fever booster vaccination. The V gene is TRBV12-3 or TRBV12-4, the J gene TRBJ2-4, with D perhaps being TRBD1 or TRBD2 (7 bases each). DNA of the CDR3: TGTGCCAGCAGTTACAACAGGGAGGGGGCCCAAAACATTCAGTACTTC. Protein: CASSYNREGAQNIQYF.